These T cell receptor beta chains were read from a single sample in a study of brain T cells in children with intractable seizures. TCRdb keeps only in-frame clones here, not all; method: immunoSEQ multiplex PCR. The data show roughly 23,000 clones, 85% to 95% seen once. The sequencing here drew on peripheral blood, taken at surgery. These TCRs come from a boy aged 10-17 years with focal cortical dysplasia and intractable seizures. Each CDR3 is given with its conserved first and last residue. A D gene is named only where the DNA matches it firmly. Clone sizes are given selectively: once, few, many, or a class where the clone is expanded.

TRBJ1-3,15,NA,TRBV6-2/TRBV6-3,NA,CASSLTGISGNTIYF,TGTGCCAGCAGTTTAACGGGGATCTCTGGAAACACCATATATTTT
TRBJ2-7,13,NA,TRBV18,NA,CASSPPVLDEQYF,TGTGCCAGCTCACCACCGGTGCTCGACGAGCAGTACTTC
TRBJ2-1,16,NA,TRBV5-1,TRBD2,CASSLLGTSGYNEQFF,TGCGCCAGCAGCTTGCTCGGGACTAGCGGATACAATGAGCAGTTCTTC
TRBJ1-2,15,NA,TRBV19,NA,CASRTAITFNYGYTF,TGTGCCAGTAGGACAGCTATCACTTTTAACTATGGCTACACCTTC
TRBJ1-1,12,NA,TRBV4-1,NA,CASSGLNTEAFF,TGCGCCAGCAGCGGATTGAACACTGAAGCTTTCTTT
TRBJ1-2,14,NA,TRBV19,TRBD1,CASSLGGLVYGYTF,TGTGCCAGTAGTCTAGGGGGCTTGGTCTATGGCTACACCTTC
TRBJ1-6,15,NA,TRBV11-2,NA,CASSPPGTVNSPLHF,TGTGCCAGCAGCCCCCCCGGGACGGTTAATTCACCCCTCCACTTT
TRBJ1-1,16,NA,TRBV27,NA,CASSLLAAGMNTEAFF,TGTGCCAGCAGTTTACTGGCGGCAGGAATGAACACTGAAGCTTTCTTT
TRBJ2-1,14,NA,TRBV19,NA,CASSIGGKIDEQFF,TGTGCCAGTAGTATTGGCGGGAAAATCGATGAGCAGTTCTTC
TRBJ1-1,15,NA,TRBV19,NA,CASSGGGLGDTEAFF,TGTGCCAGTAGTGGGGGCGGCCTAGGAGACACTGAAGCTTTCTTT
TRBJ1-1,15,NA,TRBV4-1,NA,CASSRILNSFTEAFF,TGCGCCAGCAGCCGCATATTGAATTCCTTCACTGAAGCTTTCTTT
TRBJ1-1,14,NA,TRBV29-1,NA,CSVGPGEVNTEAFF,TGCAGCGTTGGGCCAGGGGAAGTGAACACTGAAGCTTTCTTT
TRBJ1-5,14,NA,TRBV5-5,NA,CASSTEWSREPQHF,TGTGCCAGCAGCACCGAGTGGTCCAGGGAGCCCCAGCATTTT
TRBJ1-3,15,NA,TRBV27,TRBD1,CASSPLQGLGNTIYF,TGTGCCAGCAGTCCGCTACAGGGGTTAGGAAACACCATATATTTT
TRBJ1-5,14,NA,TRBV6-5,NA,CASIMTQGPQPQHF,TGTGCCAGCATTATGACACAGGGCCCTCAGCCCCAGCATTTT
TRBJ2-1,15,NA,TRBV7-6,TRBD1,CASSSYRDRDNEQFF,TGTGCCAGCAGCTCATACCGGGACAGGGACAATGAGCAGTTCTTC
TRBJ1-2,14,NA,TRBV28,NA,CASSRGGANYGYTF,TGTGCCAGCAGCCGCGGAGGAGCTAACTATGGCTACACCTTC
TRBJ2-1,14,NA,TRBV9,NA,CASSAGGTYNEQFF,TGTGCCAGCAGCGCCGGCGGAACCTACAATGAGCAGTTCTTC
TRBJ2-5,15,NA,TRBV7-6,TRBD1,CASSARTGDWETQYF,TGTGCCAGCAGCGCGAGGACAGGGGATTGGGAGACCCAGTACTTC
TRBJ2-2,16,few,TRBV5-1,NA,CASSLSDTLGAGELFF,TGCGCCAGCAGCTTGTCAGATACTCTCGGGGCCGGGGAGCTGTTTTTT
TRBJ1-2,13,NA,TRBV27,NA,CASSPTPNPGYTF,TGTGCCAGCAGTCCGACGCCTAACCCGGGCTACACCTTC
TRBJ1-1,14,NA,TRBV5-1,NA,CASSPTSGGSQAFF,TGCGCCAGCAGCCCCACCTCGGGAGGGTCTCAGGCTTTCTTT
TRBJ1-1,15,NA,TRBV2,TRBD1,CASRRQGATNTEAFF,TGTGCCAGCAGACGACAGGGGGCAACGAACACTGAAGCTTTCTTT
TRBJ2-3,19,NA,TRBV13,TRBD2,CASSFILTAGGGGTDTQYF,TGTGCCAGCAGCTTCATTCTTACGGCGGGGGGCGGTGGCACAGATACGCAGTATTTT
TRBJ2-1,15,NA,TRBV5-4,TRBD2,CASSFYGAGGEEQFF,TGTGCCAGCAGCTTCTACGGAGCGGGAGGAGAGGAGCAGTTCTTC
TRBJ2-1,18,NA,TRBV9,TRBD2,CASSGKGSGGASGLEQFF,TGTGCCAGCAGCGGGAAGGGTAGCGGGGGGGCATCAGGCTTAGAGCAGTTCTTC
TRBJ2-6,13,NA,TRBV3-1/TRBV3-2,NA,CASGISGANVLTF,TGTGCCAGCGGTATATCTGGGGCCAACGTCCTGACTTTC
TRBJ2-1,16,NA,TRBV9,NA,CASSVGGGGAVDEQFF,TGTGCCAGCAGCGTAGGAGGAGGGGGGGCAGTCGATGAGCAGTTCTTC
TRBJ1-5,14,NA,TRBV6-5,NA,CASSTNRVQQPQHF,TGTGCCAGCAGTACAAACAGGGTGCAACAGCCCCAGCATTTT
TRBJ2-1,18,NA,TRBV10-3,TRBD2,CAISWSSGRQVTYNEQFF,TGTGCCATCAGTTGGTCTAGCGGGAGGCAAGTCACCTACAATGAGCAGTTCTTC
TRBJ2-1,14,NA,TRBV2,TRBD1,CASKGQGAIHEQFF,TGTGCCAGCAAGGGACAGGGGGCTATCCATGAGCAGTTCTTC
TRBJ2-1,14,NA,TRBV11-2,NA,CASSKGLDYNEQFF,TGTGCCAGCAGCAAAGGACTGGACTACAATGAGCAGTTCTTC
TRBJ2-7,11,NA,TRBV7-9,NA,CASSLYGEQYF,TGTGCCAGCAGCTTATATGGCGAGCAGTACTTC
TRBJ2-2,19,NA,TRBV6-2/TRBV6-3,TRBD2,CASSPGLAGGRAGTGELFF,TGTGCCAGCAGTCCGGGACTAGCGGGAGGTCGGGCGGGCACCGGGGAGCTGTTTTTT
TRBJ1-3,15,NA,TRBV15,NA,CATSRDQGSGNTIYF,TGTGCCACCAGCAGAGATCAGGGATCTGGAAACACCATATATTTT
TRBJ1-4,15,NA,TRBV7-6,NA,CASSHTQGPNEKLFF,TGTGCCAGCAGCCATACTCAGGGACCTAATGAAAAACTGTTTTTT
TRBJ1-1,11,NA,TRBV7-9,NA,CASSRGWEAFF,TGTGCCAGCAGCCGAGGTTGGGAAGCTTTCTTT
TRBJ1-5,13,NA,TRBV2,NA,CASSEELGQPQHF,TGTGCCAGCAGTGAAGAGCTGGGTCAGCCCCAGCATTTT
TRBJ2-3,15,NA,TRBV6-4,NA,CASSDRGGTADTQYF,TGTGCCAGCAGTGACCGCGGCGGGACGGCAGATACGCAGTATTTT
TRBJ2-5,13,NA,TRBV9,NA,CASSEGPSETQYF,TGTGCCAGCAGCGAGGGGCCCTCTGAGACCCAGTACTTC